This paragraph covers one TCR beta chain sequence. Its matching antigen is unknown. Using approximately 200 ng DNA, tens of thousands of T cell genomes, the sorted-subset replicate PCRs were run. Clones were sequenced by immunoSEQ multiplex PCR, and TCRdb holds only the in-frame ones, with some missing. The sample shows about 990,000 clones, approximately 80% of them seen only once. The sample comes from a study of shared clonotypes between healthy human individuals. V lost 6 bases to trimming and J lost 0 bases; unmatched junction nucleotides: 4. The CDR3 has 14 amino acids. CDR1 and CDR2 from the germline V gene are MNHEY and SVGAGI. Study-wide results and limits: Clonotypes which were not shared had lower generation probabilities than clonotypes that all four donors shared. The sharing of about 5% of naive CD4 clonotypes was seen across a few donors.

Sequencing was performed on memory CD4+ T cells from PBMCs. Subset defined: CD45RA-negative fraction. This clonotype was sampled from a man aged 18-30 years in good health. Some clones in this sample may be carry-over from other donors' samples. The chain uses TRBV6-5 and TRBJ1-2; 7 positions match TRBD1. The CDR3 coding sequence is TGTGCCAGCAGACGAGGGACAGCTAACTATGGCTACACCTTC. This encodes CASRRGTANYGYTF.